This T cell receptor (beta chain) was identified during a study of blood T cell repertoires in COVID-19. Overall study: Material from acute and convalescent COVID-19 was sourced from the United States, Italy and Spain. From T cells, B-cell-depleted T cells, or PBMCs came the material, which was cDNA or gDNA.

Source study methods: Nucleated cell counts were estimated from reference gene primer amplification. The data were produced by immunoSEQ multiplex PCR, yet TCRdb's version contains in-frame clones alone and is incomplete. D and trimming were read from the DNA, whereas the V and J calls and clone size are those reported in that table. Of some 100,000 clones in the sample, 81% were seen once. This sequence was found in an elderly man with active or convalescent COVID-19. Sample: peripheral blood.

For the CDR3, the DNA is TGTGCCAGCAGTCGACAGGGGACGAGCTATAATTCACCCCTCCACTTT. It specifies CASSRQGTSYNSPLHF. The V and J genes are TRBV27 and TRBJ1-6; TRBD1 matches at 8 bases. CDR3 size: 16 residues. From germline, CDR1 is MNHEY and CDR2 SMNVEV (reference sequence). The J segment lost 3 bases and the V segment lost 5 bases, leaving 6 bases of the junction unmatched.